This T cell receptor (beta chain) was recorded in a study of breast tumors, draining lymph nodes, adjacent tissues. Study outcomes and limitations: Tumor TCR diversity was below lymph nodes but above nontumor tissue. Most tumor T cells seemingly derive from lymph node, then expand in tumor. Luminal-like breast cancer showed significantly greater tumor-nontumor repertoire similarity than basal-like breast cancer did.

In TCRdb, the multiplex PCR reads were re-called with MiXCR into one record per CDR3 protein. The sample records under 110,000 distinct CDR3 sequences, under 40% being singletons. Samples came from axillary lymph nodes draining the breast cancer. There are 15 residues in the CDR3. V lost 0 bases and J 3 bases, leaving 11 bases between the germline ends. Germline CDR1 is DFQATT and CDR2 is SNEGSKA (reference sequence). As for this clonotype: Its target is unknown.

The sequenced material came from axillary lymph node tissue. The origin of this receptor is a female donor with breast cancer. Some clones in this sample may be carry-over from other donors' samples. The chain carries TRBV20-1 and TRBJ1-4; the D gene is possibly TRBD1 (5 bases). The CDR3 DNA reads as TGCAGTGCTAGAGATCCCAGGGCTGCTAATGAAAAACTGTTTTTT. Translation: CSARDPRAANEKLFF.